These 7 T cell receptor beta chains originate from one sample sequenced in a study of monozygotic twins with inflammatory bowel disease. From the 5' RACE reads, TCRdb lists one entry per CDR3 protein and no DNA. The sample holds around 450,000 distinct CDR3 sequences. Sequencing used blood. These receptors all stem from a human donor with ulcerative colitis or Crohn's disease, or a healthy co-twin of an affected twin (not recorded which).

The chain is built from TRBV24-1 and TRBJ2-1; lacking DNA, the TRBD2 call made by TCRdb goes unchecked. The CDR3 has 14 residues. Germline V gene lookup returns CDR1 KGHDR and CDR2 SFDVKD. This chain's CDR3 is CATSDPGTSGRQFF.

The chain couples TRBV25-1 to TRBJ2-5; TCRdb's assignment of TRBD1 cannot be checked, as there is no DNA. The CDR3 extends over 14 amino acids. From germline, CDR1 is MGHDK and CDR2 SYGVNS. The CDR3 spells CASSELGGQETQYF.

The chain combines TRBV7-9 with TRBJ1-5; TCRdb designates TRBD1, a call that cannot be tested without DNA. This CDR3 is 14 amino acids long. Germline-derived CDR1 and CDR2 are SEHNR and FQNEAQ (reference sequence). The CDR3: CASSPTGSYQPQHF. Using reference TRBV7-9 and TRBJ1-5 for the parts outside the CDR3, the full variable domain is DTGVSQNPRHKITKRGQNVTFRCDPISEHNRLYWYRQTLGQGPEFLTYFQNEAQLEKSRLLSDRFSAERPKGSFSTLEIQRTEQGDSAMYLCASSPTGSYQPQHFGDGTRLSIL.

The CDR3 spells CSAFPQAAGGYTF. The genes are TRBV20-1 and TRBJ1-2; TCRdb outputs TRBD1, but without DNA this stays unchecked. This CDR3 spans 13 amino acids. Germline values: CDR1 DFQATT, CDR2 SNEGSKA (reference sequence).

Here the CDR3 reads CASSPEATNEKLFF. The V gene is TRBV18, the J gene TRBJ1-4. Per germline, CDR1 KGHSH and CDR2 LQKENI. This CDR3 has 14 amino acids. Together with reference TRBV18 and TRBJ1-4, the CDR3 gives the full variable domain: NAGVMQNPRHLVRRRGQEARLRCSPMKGHSHVYWYRQLPEEGLKFMVYLQKENIIDESGMPKERFSAEFPKEGPSILRIQQVVRGDSAAYFCASSPEATNEKLFFGSGTQLSVL.

The genes are TRBV27 and TRBJ2-6. Germline CDR1 is MNHEY and CDR2 is SMNVEV (reference sequence). The CDR3 has 15 amino acids. CDR3 protein: CASSLYGFGANVLTF. Combining the CDR3 with reference TRBV27 and TRBJ2-6 gives the whole variable domain EAQVTQNPRYLITVTGKKLTVTCSQNMNHEYMSWYRQDPGLGLRQIYYSMNVEVTDKGDVPEGYKVSRKEKRNFPLILESPSPNQTSLYFCASSLYGFGANVLTFGAGSRLTVL.

The V gene is TRBV6-5, the J gene TRBJ2-1; TCRdb's D call of TRBD2 is untestable without DNA. From germline, CDR1 is MNHEY and CDR2 SVGAGI. The CDR3 runs to 16 residues. The CDR3 spells CASSYSLAGDYNEQFF.